The entry below gives a single T cell receptor (beta chain) sequence along with its context. As yet, its antigen is unknown. The sample belongs to a study of T cell repertoires in ileal Crohn's disease. Study at large: Every patient was operated on for stricturing (approximately 60%) or penetrating (approximately 40%) complications. About half received postoperative treatment, some 10 with thiopurines and around 20 anti-TNF.

General observations from the study: Endoscopic recurrence occurred in every patient whose clonality exceeded 26.8%.

The CDR3 loop spans 14 amino acids. V gave up 5 bases and J gave up 0 bases; unmatched junction bases: 3. The germline V gene has CDR1 GTSNPN and CDR2 SVGIG (reference sequence). The method was immunoSEQ multiplex PCR; TCRdb's version includes in-frame clones alone and lacks a portion of them. The sample lists around 6,200 clones; roughly 77% were seen once. The receptor was derived from an adult with Crohn's disease. The source material was ileal tissue. J is TRBJ1-5 and V is TRBV30; 8 bases line up with TRBD1. CDR3 nucleotide sequence: TGTGCCTGGCGGGACAGGCTTAGCAATCAGCCCCAGCATTTT. Protein sequence: CAWRDRLSNQPQHF.